The following is a TCR beta chain sequence with its context. Its cognate antigen is unknown. Via template switching, UMIs carrying a 6-nucleotide sample barcode were introduced. With the 5' RACE reads reprocessed, TCRdb shows one record per CDR3 protein and no DNA. In all, the sample yields approximately 160,000 distinct CDR3 sequences. This entry comes from a study of monozygotic twins with inflammatory bowel disease. Findings and caveats of the study: None of the different T cell subtypes could be distinguished from one another. Twin concordance left repertoire similarity unchanged, with limited power a possible explanation for this lack of difference.

Each donor had 2.5 ml of blood drawn. The germline V gene encodes CDR1 SGHRS and CDR2 YFSETQ. This CDR3 is built from 16 residues. V gene TRBV5-1 combines with J gene TRBJ2-2; with no DNA, the TCRdb D assignment of TRBD1 cannot be verified. The sequence was collected from a human donor with ulcerative colitis or Crohn's disease, or a healthy co-twin of an affected twin (not recorded which). Sample: blood. This CDR3 is CASSLPGTGGTGELFF.